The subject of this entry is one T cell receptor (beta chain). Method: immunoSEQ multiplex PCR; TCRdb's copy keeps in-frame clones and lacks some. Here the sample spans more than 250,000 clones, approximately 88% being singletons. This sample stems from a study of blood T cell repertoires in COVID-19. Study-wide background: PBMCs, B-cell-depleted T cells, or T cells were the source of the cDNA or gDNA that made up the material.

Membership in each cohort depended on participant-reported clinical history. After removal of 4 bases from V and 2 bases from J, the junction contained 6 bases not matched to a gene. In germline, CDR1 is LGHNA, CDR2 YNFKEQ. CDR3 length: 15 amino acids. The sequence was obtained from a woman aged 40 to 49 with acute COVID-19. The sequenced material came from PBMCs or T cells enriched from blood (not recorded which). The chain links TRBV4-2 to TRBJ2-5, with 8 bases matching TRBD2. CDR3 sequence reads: CASSPLQRGQETQYF. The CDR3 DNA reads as TGTGCCAGCAGCCCCTTACAGCGGGGGCAAGAGACCCAGTACTTC.